This T cell receptor (beta chain) was obtained from a study of Graves' ophthalmopathy and Graves' hyperthyroidism. The study's findings and limits: Blood was where most expanded thyroid clonotypes above 0.001 frequency also turned up. This model predicted ophthalmopathy progression (sensitivity around 71%, specificity around 72%).

Researchers took RNA transcripts and amplified TCR beta CDR3 regions from them. After a first-round RT-PCR with HTBI primers, a second-round multiplex PCR was run. TCRdb called the multiplex PCR reads again in MiXCR, with one record for every CDR3 protein. The data contain almost 750,000 distinct CDR3 sequences, 40% of them singletons. Note on this clonotype: Its target is unknown.

The CDR3 sequence is 12 residues long. V was clipped by 7 bases and J by 7 bases, with 11 bases between them. Germline values: CDR1 DFQATT, CDR2 SNEGSKA (reference sequence). This TCR was sampled from an adult man with Graves' ophthalmopathy. The sequencing input was peripheral blood. The gene calls are TRBV20-1 and TRBJ1-6, with TRBD1 as a possible D gene (5 bases). The CDR3 region is CSVGRRNSPLHF. The CDR3 nucleotides are TGCAGTGTGGGACGACGAAATTCACCCCTCCACTTT.